These T cell receptor beta chains were read from a single sample in a study of control samples from healthy donors and cancer patients. The repertoire was sequenced with immunoSEQ multiplex PCR; TCRdb's copy has only in-frame clones and lacks some. This table holds about 120,000 clones, about 90% found once. Sequenced material: blood. The receptors were sampled from a man aged 18 to 35 in good health. CDR3s include the opening cysteine and the closing phenylalanine or tryptophan. The D gene is left open where the match is weak. Rows give clone size only sometimes, using once, few, many, or a class for an expanded clone.

>-|-|TRBJ2-7|TRBV19
TGTGCCAGTAGTGTATTTGTAACCTACGAGCAGTACTTC
CASSVFVTYEQYF
>-|-|TRBJ1-5|TRBV4-1
TGCGCCAGCAGCCAAGAAACCTCTAGGGGCAATCAGCCCCAGCATTTT
CASSQETSRGNQPQHF
>-|-|TRBJ1-2|TRBV12-3/TRBV12-4
TGTGCCAGCAGTTCTGCAGGGTTCGTCGGCTACACCTTC
CASSSAGFVGYTF
>TRBD1|-|TRBJ1-6|TRBV29-1
TGCAGCGTTGAAGACCTCAGGACAGGGGGCTCACCCCTCCACTTT
CSVEDLRTGGSPLHF
>TRBD1|few|TRBJ1-2|TRBV2
TGTGCCAGCAGTGGGGACAGCTATGGCTACACCTTC
CASSGDSYGYTF
>-|-|TRBJ2-7|TRBV30
TGTGCCTGGGACGACTATCAAAACTCCTACGAGCAGTACTTC
CAWDDYQNSYEQYF
>-|-|TRBJ1-1|TRBV9
TGTGCCAGCAGCGTAGGGGGCGCAGGGAACACTGAAGCTTTCTTT
CASSVGGAGNTEAFF
>TRBD1|few|TRBJ1-5|TRBV7-9
TGTGCCAGCAGCGGACAGGGCCCTCAGCCCCAGCATTTT
CASSGQGPQPQHF
>-|-|TRBJ2-4|TRBV9
TGTGCCAGCAGCGTACAGGACTCAAAAAACATTCAGTACTTC
CASSVQDSKNIQYF
>-|once|TRBJ2-2|TRBV9
TGTGCCAGCAGCGTAGCTGAAAAGGGTTTCGGGGAGCTGTTTTTT
CASSVAEKGFGELFF
>-|once|TRBJ1-4|TRBV5-1
TGCGCCAGCAGCCTGGACGGTGAAAAACTGTTTTTT
CASSLDGEKLFF
>-|-|TRBJ2-3|TRBV5-1
TGCGCCAGCCAATCCCCAGATACGCAGTATTTT
CASQSPDTQYF
>-|many|TRBJ1-1|TRBV9
TGTGCCAGCAGCGTTCAGCCAGGAGATGAAGCTTTCTTT
CASSVQPGDEAFF
>-|once|TRBJ1-5|TRBV19
TGTGCCAGCGTGCCCGGGGCAAATAGCAATCAGCCCCAGCATTTT
CASVPGANSNQPQHF
>-|-|TRBJ2-1|TRBV18
TGTGCCAGCTCAAAGGGAGGCACAGGGCGGTACAATGAGCAGTTCTTC
CASSKGGTGRYNEQFF
>TRBD1|-|TRBJ1-2|TRBV29-1
TGCAGCGTGATTGGACAGGGGGCGTATGGCTACACCTTC
CSVIGQGAYGYTF
>-|-|TRBJ1-2|TRBV27
TGTGCCAGCAGTTCGTACCGGGATGGCTACACCTTC
CASSSYRDGYTF
>TRBD2|-|TRBJ2-7|TRBV7-8
TGTGCCAGCAGCATTAGCGGGGCGAGCGAGCAGTACTTC
CASSISGASEQYF
>-|-|TRBJ1-3|TRBV7-9
TGTGCCAGCAGCCGGGGAGGGAGTCAAGGAAACACCATATATTTT
CASSRGGSQGNTIYF
>-|-|TRBJ2-3|TRBV5-8
TGTGCCAGCAGCTTGGAATCGGGGGCAGATACGCAGTATTTT
CASSLESGADTQYF
>-|-|TRBJ2-1|TRBV2
TGTGCCAGCAGTTGGATTAGGGCTGACAATGAGCAGTTCTTC
CASSWIRADNEQFF
>TRBD1|-|TRBJ1-2|TRBV27
TGTGCCAGCAGTAACGGGGGACAGGGGTATGGCTACACCTTC
CASSNGGQGYGYTF
>TRBD1|-|TRBJ2-3|TRBV19
TGTGCCACCAGAAAGAGGGACAGGGAGACAGATACGCAGTATTTT
CATRKRDRETDTQYF
>-|-|TRBJ2-1|TRBV15
TGTGCCACCAGCAGAGATCCCGGTTACAATGAGCAGTTCTTC
CATSRDPGYNEQFF
>-|-|TRBJ1-1|TRBV19
TGTGCCATTCGAAGGGGAGTGAACACTGAAGCTTTCTTT
CAIRRGVNTEAFF
>-|-|TRBJ1-1|TRBV25-1
TGTGCCAGCAGGGGGGGGAGCACTGAAGCTTTCTTT
CASRGGSTEAFF
>TRBD2|-|TRBJ2-7|TRBV28
TGTGCCAGCTTTAGCGGGAGGGCCTACGAGCAGTACTTC
CASFSGRAYEQYF
>-|-|TRBJ2-7|TRBV19
TGTGCCAGTAGCAGCCTTCGGGACACAATAGGCGAGCAGTACTTC
CASSSLRDTIGEQYF
>TRBD2|-|TRBJ2-7|TRBV29-1
TGCAGCGCCAGGACTAGCGTTACCTACGAGCAGTACTTC
CSARTSVTYEQYF
>TRBD1|once|TRBJ1-6|TRBV10-3
TGTGCCATCACCCCCGGACAGGGGAATTCACCCCTCCACTTT
CAITPGQGNSPLHF
>-|-|TRBJ1-2|TRBV5-4
TGTGCCAGCAGCTCCGGGGATCTAACGGGCTACACCTTC
CASSSGDLTGYTF
>-|-|TRBJ1-5|TRBV28
TGTGCCAGCAGTTTTGAACAGGTAGATCAGCCCCAGCATTTT
CASSFEQVDQPQHF
>-|once|TRBJ1-1|TRBV10-2
TGCGCCAGCAGGGCGAAGAAGGGGGAAGGTGGCACTGAAGCTTTCTTT
CASRAKKGEGGTEAFF
>TRBD1|-|TRBJ1-5|TRBV5-1
TGCGCCAGCAGCCCAGACAGGGGCGGCAATCAGCCCCAGCATTTT
CASSPDRGGNQPQHF
>TRBD2|-|TRBJ2-7|TRBV7-9
TGTGCCAGCAGCTTAGCTAGCGGGAGAAACGAGCAGTACTTC
CASSLASGRNEQYF
>TRBD2|-|TRBJ2-5|TRBV5-1
TGCGCCAGCAGCCCGGTGCTAGCGGGAGGCCAAGAGACCCAGTACTTC
CASSPVLAGGQETQYF
>-|-|TRBJ2-5|TRBV18
TGTGCCAGCTCACCGCTGGGAGAGACCCAGTACTTC
CASSPLGETQYF
>-|-|TRBJ1-6|TRBV6-4
TGTGCCAGCAGTGACTCCTCAGGGCCTAATTCACCCCTCCACTTT
CASSDSSGPNSPLHF
>-|-|TRBJ2-7|TRBV6-5
TGTGCCAGCAGTTACTCCGCTACTGGGAACGAGCAGTACTTC
CASSYSATGNEQYF
>TRBD2|-|TRBJ2-5|TRBV10-2
TGCGCCAGCGTGCGTTGGGCGGGAGAGGGAGAGACCCAGTACTTC
CASVRWAGEGETQYF
>-|-|TRBJ1-2|TRBV6-2/TRBV6-3
TGTGCCAGCAGTCTCACACTGGCGGGCTATGGCTACACCTTC
CASSLTLAGYGYTF
>TRBD1|-|TRBJ1-5|TRBV18
TGTGCCAGCTCACCCCGGGACAGGAATCAGCCCCAGCATTTT
CASSPRDRNQPQHF
>-|once|TRBJ1-1|TRBV3-1/TRBV3-2
TGTGCCAGCAGCCAAAGGGCCCTAGGGAACACTGAAGCTTTCTTT
CASSQRALGNTEAFF
>-|-|TRBJ2-2|TRBV7-2
TGTGCCAGCAGCTTCTGGCCCGGGGAGCTGTTTTTT
CASSFWPGELFF
>TRBD1|-|TRBJ1-4|TRBV6-5
TGTGCCAGCAGAGTACAGGGGGCTCGGGATGAAAAACTGTTTTTT
CASRVQGARDEKLFF